This T cell receptor (beta chain) stems from a study of CD8+ T cells in alopecia areata. Extraction and reverse transcription of RNA yielded cDNA as the sequencing template. The data were produced by immunoSEQ multiplex PCR, yet TCRdb's version contains in-frame clones alone and is incomplete. There are approximately 180,000 clones in the sample; about 53% occur only once, and about 10% lies in the top ten. Noted treatment: oral pan-JAK inhibitor, 5-10 mg twice daily. Peripheral blood and lesional scalp punch biopsies were taken from alopecia areata patients. Of note for this clone: Its antigen is not identified.

Study conclusions and caveats: The study found that many expanded lesional clones persisted in scalp and blood during tofacitinib.

Germline assignment: CDR1 MNHEY and CDR2 SMNVEV (reference sequence). Trimming took 2 bases from V and 7 from J, leaving 6 bases between them. The CDR3 totals 13 residues. Specimen: CD8+ T cells sorted from blood, collected at week 24, from a patient treated with tofacitinib. This clonotype was sampled from a human donor with alopecia areata. The chain combines TRBV27 with TRBJ1-6, with D hard to call. The CDR3, as DNA: TGTGCCAGCAGTTTAGGACCAAATTCACCCCTCCACTTT. Its translation is CASSLGPNSPLHF.